Listed below are T cell receptor beta chains from one sample, sequenced in a study of neoadjuvant nivolumab and ipilimumab in lung cancer. Assay: immunoSEQ multiplex PCR; the TCRdb copy retains only in-frame clones and omits some. The sample has about 38,000 clones; about 88% are singletons. The source was peripheral blood, collected before neoadjuvant nivolumab, alone or with ipilimumab. All receptors come from an adult with non-small cell lung cancer. Each CDR3 is given with its conserved first and last residue. The order of the fields is D gene, J gene, V gene, clone size, CDR3 DNA, CDR3 protein. D genes are given only for firm matches. Expanded clones are given a class, and other clones once, few, many or no size at all.

D: NA; J: TRBJ1-5; V: TRBV7-2; size: NA; DNA: TGTGCCAGCAGCTTGGGGGGTTATCAGCCCCAGCATTTT; CDR3: CASSLGGYQPQHF
D: NA; J: TRBJ2-1; V: TRBV19; size: NA; DNA: TGTGCCAGTAGTATCCACAGGAACCCATACAATGAGCAGTTCTTC; CDR3: CASSIHRNPYNEQFF
D: TRBD1; J: TRBJ2-7; V: TRBV2; size: NA; DNA: TGTGCCAGCAGCCCGGGACAGGGGTCCTACGAGCAGTACTTC; CDR3: CASSPGQGSYEQYF
D: NA; J: TRBJ2-7; V: TRBV7-2; size: NA; DNA: TGTGCCAGCAGCTTAGGCGTTACCTACGAGCAGTACTTC; CDR3: CASSLGVTYEQYF
D: NA; J: TRBJ1-2; V: TRBV5-1; size: NA; DNA: TGCGCCAGCAGCTTCTCGGCTAGGTATGGCTACACCTTC; CDR3: CASSFSARYGYTF
D: NA; J: TRBJ2-1; V: TRBV5-1; size: NA; DNA: TGCGCCAGCAGCTTGGATCCGACTAGGGCCTCCTACAATGAGCAGTTCTTC; CDR3: CASSLDPTRASYNEQFF
D: NA; J: TRBJ2-6; V: TRBV19; size: NA; DNA: TGTGCCAGTAGCCTTCGGAGCTCTGGGGCCAACGTCCTGACTTTC; CDR3: CASSLRSSGANVLTF
D: NA; J: TRBJ2-7; V: TRBV2; size: NA; DNA: TGTGCCAGCAGTGTCACTGTATCCGAGCAGTACTTC; CDR3: CASSVTVSEQYF
D: NA; J: TRBJ1-1; V: TRBV28; size: NA; DNA: TGTGCCAGCAGTTTACCCACAGGGTTGTGGAACACTGAAGCTTTCTTT; CDR3: CASSLPTGLWNTEAFF
D: NA; J: TRBJ2-5; V: TRBV6-6; size: NA; DNA: TGTGCCAGCAGTCCCGGGCAAAACCTTGAGACCCAGTACTTC; CDR3: CASSPGQNLETQYF
D: NA; J: TRBJ1-1; V: TRBV27; size: NA; DNA: TGTGCCAGCAGTTTATCTTGGTCGGGGACTGAAGCTTTCTTT; CDR3: CASSLSWSGTEAFF
D: TRBD1; J: TRBJ1-4; V: TRBV5-1; size: NA; DNA: TGCGCCAGCAGCTTGGAAGGGACAGGCGGTGAAAAACTGTTTTTT; CDR3: CASSLEGTGGEKLFF
D: TRBD1; J: TRBJ2-7; V: TRBV4-2; size: NA; DNA: TGTGCCAGCAGCCAACAGGGACAGGCCTACGAGCAGTACTTC; CDR3: CASSQQGQAYEQYF
D: NA; J: TRBJ1-5; V: TRBV7-2; size: NA; DNA: TGTGCCAGCAGCTTATTGGGGTTACATCAGCCCCAGCATTTT; CDR3: CASSLLGLHQPQHF
D: NA; J: TRBJ2-1; V: TRBV11-1; size: once; DNA: TGTGCCAGCAGCTGGATTAGCGGGACAGTCTCGGCCAATGAGCAGTTCTTC; CDR3: CASSWISGTVSANEQFF
D: TRBD1; J: TRBJ2-7; V: TRBV20-1; size: NA; DNA: TGCAGTGCTTACAGGGGTGAGCAGTACTTC; CDR3: CSAYRGEQYF
D: TRBD1; J: TRBJ2-1; V: TRBV7-2; size: once; DNA: TGTGCCAGCAGACAGGGGTCGAGAGACAATGAGCAGTTCTTC; CDR3: CASRQGSRDNEQFF
D: TRBD1; J: TRBJ2-7; V: TRBV7-9; size: NA; DNA: TGTGCCAGCAGCACTCCTGACAGGGGGCAATACGAGCAGTACTTC; CDR3: CASSTPDRGQYEQYF
D: NA; J: TRBJ2-3; V: TRBV5-6; size: NA; DNA: TGTGCCAGCAGCCCCAGGAGCGGCTATAGCACAGATACGCAGTATTTT; CDR3: CASSPRSGYSTDTQYF
D: NA; J: TRBJ2-7; V: TRBV5-1; size: NA; DNA: TGCGCCAGCAGCTTGCGTAGCTCGGGGGGCAGCTCCTACGAGCAGTACTTC; CDR3: CASSLRSSGGSSYEQYF
D: NA; J: TRBJ2-6; V: TRBV5-6; size: NA; DNA: TGTGCCAGCAGCTTGGACGCAACGGCCGGGGCCAACGTCCTGACTTTC; CDR3: CASSLDATAGANVLTF
D: NA; J: TRBJ2-5; V: TRBV6-5; size: NA; DNA: TGTGCCAGCAGTTTTCGAGAGACCCAGTACTTC; CDR3: CASSFRETQYF
D: NA; J: TRBJ1-2; V: TRBV7-9; size: NA; DNA: TGTGCCAGCAGCTTACGGGGCTATGGCTACACCTTC; CDR3: CASSLRGYGYTF
D: NA; J: TRBJ1-1; V: TRBV5-1; size: NA; DNA: TGCGCCAGCAGCTTGGCTAGCCTACGGGCCATGAACACTGAAGCTTTCTTT; CDR3: CASSLASLRAMNTEAFF
D: NA; J: TRBJ2-1; V: TRBV4-1; size: NA; DNA: TGCGCCAGCAGCCAAGATAGGACATCCAGATGGTCTGAGCAGTTCTTC; CDR3: CASSQDRTSRWSEQFF
D: NA; J: TRBJ2-7; V: TRBV5-4; size: NA; DNA: TGTGCCAGCTCAAACATAGCGGCCTACGAGCAGTACTTC; CDR3: CASSNIAAYEQYF
D: NA; J: TRBJ2-3; V: TRBV9; size: NA; DNA: TGTGCCAGCAGCGCGGGAACCGGGACGTACACAGATACGCAGTATTTT; CDR3: CASSAGTGTYTDTQYF
D: NA; J: TRBJ2-3; V: TRBV6-5; size: NA; DNA: TGTGCCAGCAGTTACTCTGAGGGTTTTAGCACAGATACGCAGTATTTT; CDR3: CASSYSEGFSTDTQYF
D: NA; J: TRBJ2-6; V: TRBV10-1; size: NA; DNA: TGCGCCAGCAGTGATGGGGATTCTGGGGCCAACGTCCTGACTTTC; CDR3: CASSDGDSGANVLTF
D: NA; J: TRBJ1-2; V: TRBV7-9; size: NA; DNA: TGTGCCAGCAGCTTTCGGGACACTGGCTACACCTTC; CDR3: CASSFRDTGYTF
D: TRBD1; J: TRBJ2-7; V: TRBV7-3; size: NA; DNA: TGTGCCAGCAGCTCCCCCGGGACAGGTACCTACGAGCAGTACTTC; CDR3: CASSSPGTGTYEQYF
D: TRBD1; J: TRBJ1-2; V: TRBV11-2; size: few; DNA: TGTGCCAGCAGCTTAAGTGCAGGGGGCCGTGGCTACACCTTC; CDR3: CASSLSAGGRGYTF
D: NA; J: TRBJ2-1; V: TRBV30; size: NA; DNA: TGTGCCTGGAGTGGAGGGTACGGCGGGGGCTACTCCTACAATGAGCAGTTCTTC; CDR3: CAWSGGYGGGYSYNEQFF
D: NA; J: TRBJ1-1; V: TRBV19; size: NA; DNA: TGTGCCAGTAGTATTTTTCTTGCGAACACTGAAGCTTTCTTT; CDR3: CASSIFLANTEAFF
D: NA; J: TRBJ2-3; V: TRBV7-9; size: NA; DNA: TGTGCCAGCAGACACATTGGGGGTAGCACAGATACGCAGTATTTT; CDR3: CASRHIGGSTDTQYF
D: NA; J: TRBJ2-5; V: TRBV6-5; size: once; DNA: TGTGCCAGCAGTTCCTCGACTCGGGAGACCCAGTACTTC; CDR3: CASSSSTRETQYF
D: NA; J: TRBJ2-3; V: TRBV30; size: NA; DNA: TGTGCCTGGAGTGGTGGCACAGATACGCAGTATTTT; CDR3: CAWSGGTDTQYF
D: TRBD1; J: TRBJ2-7; V: TRBV5-1; size: NA; DNA: TGCGCCAGCAGCGCAGGGACAGGTGGGTACGAGCAGTACTTC; CDR3: CASSAGTGGYEQYF
D: TRBD1; J: TRBJ2-7; V: TRBV7-8; size: NA; DNA: TGTGCCAGCAGCTCGGACAGGGCTCAGCAGTACTTC; CDR3: CASSSDRAQQYF
D: NA; J: TRBJ2-1; V: TRBV7-7; size: NA; DNA: TGTGCCAGCAGCTTATCCTACTACAATGAGCAGTTCTTC; CDR3: CASSLSYYNEQFF
D: TRBD2; J: TRBJ2-3; V: TRBV7-3; size: NA; DNA: TGTGCCAGCAGCTCCCCTAGGGGGGTGTCTAGCGGGGAGTACACAGATACGCAGTATTTT; CDR3: CASSSPRGVSSGEYTDTQYF